A single T cell receptor beta chain is shown here with its context. The entry originates in a study of blood T cell repertoires in COVID-19. Across the whole study: T cells, B-cell-depleted T cells, or PBMCs provided the cDNA or gDNA that served as material.

The protocol was immunoSEQ multiplex PCR, while the TCRdb copy is restricted to in-frame clones and leaves out a portion. Of a few hundred thousand clones listed, about 90% were seen once; the top ten hold about 1.7%. The CDR3 contains 14 residues. Germline loops: CDR1 MNHNS, CDR2 SASEGT. Trimming removed 1 base from V and 7 bases from J, with 13 bases in between. Sequences were obtained from PBMCs or T cells enriched from blood (not recorded which). V and J are TRBV6-1 and TRBJ1-2; D gene unclear. This clonotype originated in a woman aged 18 to 35 with acute COVID-19. Here the CDR3 reads CASSEGRDWLGYTF. CDR3 DNA: TGTGCCAGCAGTGAAGGGCGGGATTGGCTTGGCTACACCTTC.